Listed here is a single T cell receptor beta chain. The data were taken from a study of control samples from healthy donors and cancer patients. This table comes from immunoSEQ multiplex PCR, and its TCRdb copy is limited to in-frame clones, with some not included. The repertoire holds over 150,000 clones, with around 92% as singletons. Germline CDR1 and CDR2: MNHEY and SVGAGI. The V and J ends lost 10 bases and 0 bases respectively, with 7 bases between them. The CDR3 is 11 residues long. Sequenced material: blood. This clonotype was sampled from a woman aged 40 to 55 in good health. This sequence joins TRBV6-5 and TRBJ2-7; D may be TRBD2 (5 bases). As DNA, the CDR3 is TGTGCCATCGAGGGCTCCTACGAGCAGTACTTC. It translates to CAIEGSYEQYF.